This TCR beta chain was sequenced for a study of shared clonotypes between healthy human individuals. Deletions cut 3 bases from V and 4 bases from J, with 10 bases between. The CDR3 is made up of 13 amino acids. Per the germline V gene, CDR1 is ENHRY and CDR2 is SYGVKD. Memory CD4+ cells were the fraction left after CD45RA+ naive selection. Libraries were prepared by immunoSEQ multiplex PCR; TCRdb keeps only in-frame clonotypes and omits some of them. The repertoire holds 950,000 to 1,100,000 clones, more than 65% seen once, with over 1.3% in the top ten. This clone was recorded once. The specimen was memory CD4+ T cells sorted from blood. Described subset: CD45RA-negative fraction. This clonotype was obtained from a man aged 18 to 29 in good health. This chain uses TRBV10-3 with TRBJ2-7; D possibly corresponds to TRBD2 (6 bases). The CDR3 reads CAISDMGGYEQYF. In DNA form, the CDR3 reads TGTGCCATCAGTGACATGGGAGGTTACGAGCAGTACTTC.